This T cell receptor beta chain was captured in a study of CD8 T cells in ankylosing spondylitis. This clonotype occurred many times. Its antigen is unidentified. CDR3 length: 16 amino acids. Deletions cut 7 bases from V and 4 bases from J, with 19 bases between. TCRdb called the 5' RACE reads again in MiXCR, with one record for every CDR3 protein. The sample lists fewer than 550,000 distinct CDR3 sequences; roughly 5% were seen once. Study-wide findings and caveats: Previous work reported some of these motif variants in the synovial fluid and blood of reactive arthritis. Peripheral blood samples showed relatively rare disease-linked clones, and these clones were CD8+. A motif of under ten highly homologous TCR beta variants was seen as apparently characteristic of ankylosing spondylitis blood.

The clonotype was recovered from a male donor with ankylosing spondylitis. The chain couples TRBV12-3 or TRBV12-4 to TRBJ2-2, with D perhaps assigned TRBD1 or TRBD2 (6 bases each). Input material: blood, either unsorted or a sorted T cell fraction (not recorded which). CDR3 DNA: TGTGCCAGCAACCCACCGGGGGCGCGGGCCACCGGGGAGCTGTTTTTT. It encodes CASNPPGARATGELFF.